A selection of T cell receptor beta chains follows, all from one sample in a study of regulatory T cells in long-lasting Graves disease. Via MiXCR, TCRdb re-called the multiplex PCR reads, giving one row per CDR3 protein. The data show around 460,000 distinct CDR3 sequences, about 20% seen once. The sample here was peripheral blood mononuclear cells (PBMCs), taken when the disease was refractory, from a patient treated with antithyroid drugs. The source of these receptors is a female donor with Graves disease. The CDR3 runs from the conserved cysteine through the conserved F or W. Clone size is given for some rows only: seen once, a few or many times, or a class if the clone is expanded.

cdr3_aa: CASSISPWGQPQHF
clone_size: -
v_call: TRBV19
j_call: TRBJ1-5

cdr3_aa: CASSLAGGWNEQFF
clone_size: -
v_call: TRBV19
j_call: TRBJ2-1

cdr3_aa: CASSQNSQGSGYTF
clone_size: -
v_call: TRBV4-3
j_call: TRBJ1-2

cdr3_aa: CASSSTGEGETQYF
clone_size: many
v_call: TRBV12-3/TRBV12-4
j_call: TRBJ2-5

cdr3_aa: CASSPPGITEAFF
clone_size: -
v_call: TRBV19
j_call: TRBJ1-1

cdr3_aa: CASSLGPAETQYF
clone_size: many
v_call: TRBV5-5
j_call: TRBJ2-5

cdr3_aa: CASSLRVGFQETQYF
clone_size: many
v_call: TRBV28
j_call: TRBJ2-5

cdr3_aa: CASSIRGDQPQHF
clone_size: -
v_call: TRBV18
j_call: TRBJ1-5

cdr3_aa: CATSREDSHGYTF
clone_size: -
v_call: TRBV15
j_call: TRBJ1-2

cdr3_aa: CSASGEETQYF
clone_size: many
v_call: TRBV20-1
j_call: TRBJ2-5

cdr3_aa: CASSESIRSSYNEQFF
clone_size: -
v_call: TRBV10-1
j_call: TRBJ2-1

cdr3_aa: CASKRPGQGFDGYTF
clone_size: many
v_call: TRBV2
j_call: TRBJ1-2

cdr3_aa: CASRNDQNTEAFF
clone_size: many
v_call: TRBV5-1
j_call: TRBJ1-1

cdr3_aa: CASSVGDPPGELFF
clone_size: -
v_call: TRBV9
j_call: TRBJ2-2

cdr3_aa: CASSYSAWDSPLHF
clone_size: few
v_call: TRBV6-2/TRBV6-3
j_call: TRBJ1-6

cdr3_aa: CASGGTGPNEQFF
clone_size: -
v_call: TRBV2
j_call: TRBJ2-1

cdr3_aa: CATAGVKNQPQHF
clone_size: many
v_call: TRBV28
j_call: TRBJ1-5

cdr3_aa: CASSLSSGVGGTQYF
clone_size: many
v_call: TRBV7-2
j_call: TRBJ2-5

cdr3_aa: CASSFSGPLYQETQYF
clone_size: many
v_call: TRBV28
j_call: TRBJ2-5

cdr3_aa: CASRTSLTEAFF
clone_size: -
v_call: TRBV6-2/TRBV6-3
j_call: TRBJ1-1

cdr3_aa: CASSSFGQVNTEAFF
clone_size: many
v_call: TRBV6-5
j_call: TRBJ1-1

cdr3_aa: CASSLNGALFYYGYTF
clone_size: many
v_call: TRBV12-3/TRBV12-4
j_call: TRBJ1-2

cdr3_aa: CASSAGGRRYEQYF
clone_size: many
v_call: TRBV7-9
j_call: TRBJ2-7

cdr3_aa: CASSYGGRSNQPQHF
clone_size: many
v_call: TRBV6-2/TRBV6-3
j_call: TRBJ1-5

cdr3_aa: CASSVGGYGHTF
clone_size: -
v_call: TRBV9
j_call: TRBJ1-2

cdr3_aa: CASSLDPNRPQYF
clone_size: -
v_call: TRBV5-5
j_call: TRBJ2-5

cdr3_aa: CASSDGQVLGQPQHF
clone_size: many
v_call: TRBV2
j_call: TRBJ1-5

cdr3_aa: CASRRASLNIQYF
clone_size: many
v_call: TRBV2
j_call: TRBJ2-4

cdr3_aa: CASRLTGTSNSPLHF
clone_size: few
v_call: TRBV5-1
j_call: TRBJ1-6

cdr3_aa: CASSRGGGQGERQPQHF
clone_size: few
v_call: TRBV6-1
j_call: TRBJ1-5

cdr3_aa: CASSIQDEAFF
clone_size: few
v_call: TRBV19
j_call: TRBJ1-1

cdr3_aa: CASSFSPERDNSPLHF
clone_size: -
v_call: TRBV5-5
j_call: TRBJ1-6

cdr3_aa: CASRPPMNTEAFF
clone_size: few
v_call: TRBV6-1
j_call: TRBJ1-1

cdr3_aa: CASSPWGAGNQPQHF
clone_size: few
v_call: TRBV19
j_call: TRBJ1-5

cdr3_aa: CSVRQDNEKLFF
clone_size: -
v_call: TRBV29-1
j_call: TRBJ1-4

cdr3_aa: CASSLDTRTGNGYTF
clone_size: -
v_call: TRBV11-2
j_call: TRBJ1-2

cdr3_aa: CASSEESEQFF
clone_size: -
v_call: TRBV2
j_call: TRBJ2-1

cdr3_aa: CASSLGRGGFSGANVLTF
clone_size: few
v_call: TRBV5-4
j_call: TRBJ2-6

cdr3_aa: CASSFLEPGQGEQYF
clone_size: many
v_call: TRBV28
j_call: TRBJ2-7

cdr3_aa: CSAKGATGTYGYTF
clone_size: many
v_call: TRBV29-1
j_call: TRBJ1-2

cdr3_aa: CASRVRTPGRGYTF
clone_size: -
v_call: TRBV5-5
j_call: TRBJ1-2

cdr3_aa: CASSEATRVGTGVGTEAFF
clone_size: few
v_call: TRBV6-1
j_call: TRBJ1-1